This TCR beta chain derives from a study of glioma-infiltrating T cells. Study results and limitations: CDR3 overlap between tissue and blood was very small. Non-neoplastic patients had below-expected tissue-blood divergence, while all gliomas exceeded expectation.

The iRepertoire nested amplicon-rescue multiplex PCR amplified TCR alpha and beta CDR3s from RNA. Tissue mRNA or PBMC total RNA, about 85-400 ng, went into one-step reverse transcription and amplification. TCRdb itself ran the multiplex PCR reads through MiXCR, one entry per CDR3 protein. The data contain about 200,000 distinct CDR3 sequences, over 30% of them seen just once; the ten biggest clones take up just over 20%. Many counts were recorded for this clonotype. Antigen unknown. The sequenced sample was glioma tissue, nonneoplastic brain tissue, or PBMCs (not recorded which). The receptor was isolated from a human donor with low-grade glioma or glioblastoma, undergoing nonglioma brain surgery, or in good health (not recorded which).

In nucleotides, the CDR3 is TGTGCCAGCCTCCCCGGGACAGGGCTTTATAGCAATCAGCCCCAGCATTTT. Amino acid sequence: CASLPGTGLYSNQPQHF. The rearrangement uses TRBV28 and TRBJ1-5; 9 nucleotides align to TRBD1. The CDR3 sequence is 17 residues long. Germline V lookup: CDR1 MDHEN, CDR2 SYDVKM. Trimming at V came to 8 bases and at J to 0 bases, leaving 11 bases not matched to a gene.